This T cell receptor beta chain was recovered during a study of metastatic and nonmetastatic thyroid tumors (dated by TCRdb to the early 2020s). As for the study more broadly: The researchers compared repertoires between peripheral blood samples and tumor or nodule tissue samples from patients with malignant or benign thyroid disease. General study outcomes and caveats: In both blood and tumor samples, TCR beta diversity was reported to be significantly higher in malignant tumors than in benign nodules.

None of the patients had been given any treatment before thyroid surgery. The study retrospectively analysed patient clinical samples collected from about 2012 to 2018 using T-cell receptor beta sequencing. Receptor amplification or capture employed PCR. For sequencing, an Illumina HiSeq 4000 was employed. The TCR beta-chain CDR3 region of each patient was profiled by high-throughput sequencing. On the authors' methods: Drawing on CDR3 differences between clinicopathological groups, the researchers built a classifier meant to tell apart patients with distant-metastatic papillary thyroid cancer. The Shannon index was used to measure repertoire diversity, and the Morisita-Horn index was used to measure how similar tumor and blood repertoires were. Using fastp at Q25 and MiXCR, TCRdb reprocessed the public reads and kept productive beta chains. It is TCRdb's table, rather than the study itself, that gives the V and J calls and clone size. The sample table records tens of thousands of clones; roughly an eighth of these occur just once. The ten largest clonotypes hold around 9% of the sample.

For CDR1 and CDR2, the germline V gene lists MNHEY and SVGEGT. The CDR3 numbers 13 residues from cysteine through phenylalanine. Kept here is only the CDR3 DNA, which spans 39 bases and is read in frame from base 1. Relative to germline, V is 5 bases shorter and J is 6 bases shorter, with 11 bases between their ends. This clone qualifies as medium-sized (0.01 to 0.1%). Its binding antigen is unknown. It has no much larger one-base neighbor in the sample; base qualities were not kept. The specimen sequenced was blood. The V and J segments used are TRBV6-2 or TRBV6-3 and TRBJ1-5; the D gene assignment is ambiguous. The sequence was obtained from a male donor with papillary thyroid cancer or a benign thyroid nodule (not recorded which). Some clones in this sample may be carry-over from other donors' samples. The nucleotide sequence reads TGTGCCAGCAGTCACACGGAGGGTCAGCCCCAGCATTTT. Its protein reads: CASSHTEGQPQHF.